These T cell receptor beta chains were read from a single sample in a study of molecular identifiers for immune sequencing clone quantification. TCRdb re-called the PCR reads through MiXCR, storing one row per CDR3 protein. The sample records some 680,000 distinct CDR3 sequences, 25% being singletons. Source material: naive CD8+ T cells from blood, with Jurkat cell RNA spiked in. The receptor set was obtained from a human donor in good health. Some libraries in this study had Jurkat cell RNA spiked in. CDR3s leave out the opening cysteine and the closing phenylalanine or tryptophan. The order of the fields is J gene, clone size, V gene, CDR3 protein. Not every row has a clone size; where given, it reads once, few, many or a size class.

TRBJ2-5	-	TRBV10-2	ASSEASGGFQETQY
TRBJ1-3	many	TRBV12-3/TRBV12-4	ASSFTPGQRSGNTIY
TRBJ2-3	few	TRBV6-1	ASNEQGKLKDTQY
TRBJ2-2	-	TRBV20-1	SARLAGGRTGELF
TRBJ1-1	many	TRBV7-2	ASSLRGGHEEAF
TRBJ2-1	-	TRBV11-3	ASSSRTSGNYNEQF
TRBJ1-5	many	TRBV6-2/TRBV6-3	ASSYLGSNQPQH
TRBJ1-6	-	TRBV20-1	SARGGQYNSRLH
TRBJ2-7	few	TRBV4-2	ASSQVGQVGDYEQY
TRBJ2-1	few	TRBV7-3	ASSLTGETYNEQF
TRBJ1-1	few	TRBV6-5	ASSYSGQSNTEAF
TRBJ2-4	-	TRBV4-2	ASSQGQRTSGYNIQY
TRBJ2-1	-	TRBV9	ASSLTSGRGYEQF
TRBJ2-5	-	TRBV6-5	ASSYRGAYGETQY
TRBJ2-2	-	TRBV14	ASSQATGTGAFVDTGELF
TRBJ2-6	-	TRBV7-9	ASSLMSLSGANVLT
TRBJ2-5	many	TRBV6-2/TRBV6-3	ASSYSHQTQY
TRBJ1-6	many	TRBV7-9	ASSLATGTDSPLH
TRBJ2-5	-	TRBV19	ASSIGTSGGETQY
TRBJ2-7	-	TRBV28	ASSLLDRGLEQY
TRBJ2-7	few	TRBV7-9	ASSPPAGESYEQY
TRBJ2-7	-	TRBV7-9	ASSSLAGQGQSSYEQY
TRBJ2-3	-	TRBV24-1	ATAGDRADTQY
TRBJ2-7	many	TRBV6-5	ASSYSKGYEQY
TRBJ2-6	-	TRBV4-1	ASSQVGGLGANVLT
TRBJ2-5	-	TRBV12-3/TRBV12-4	ASSSGQDGRETQY
TRBJ2-4	-	TRBV4-3	ASSQENGDNIQY
TRBJ1-5	few	TRBV6-5	ASSYSGQNRQPQH
TRBJ2-1	-	TRBV7-9	ASSLSGGGPLYNEQF
TRBJ1-1	many	TRBV6-5	ASSYGAEAF
TRBJ2-5	-	TRBV7-2	ASSQGQGLTQY
TRBJ2-7	few	TRBV7-9	ASSLVRQGDYEQY
TRBJ2-3	many	TRBV30	AWSGGLAGRSTDTQY
TRBJ2-1	-	TRBV29-1	SVEDWGSLSSYNEQF
TRBJ1-2	-	TRBV7-9	ASSLDSHGYT
TRBJ1-5	many	TRBV15	ATSMISNQPQH
TRBJ1-2	few	TRBV7-9	ASSWRQGEYGYT
TRBJ2-2	few	TRBV24-1	ATSDTGAVTGELF
TRBJ2-1	few	TRBV2	ASSEGRTSVFRRQF
TRBJ1-1	-	TRBV28	ASSPPGDAIAEAL
TRBJ2-7	-	TRBV28	ASSPTILRLAGGYEQY
TRBJ2-3	many	TRBV3-1	ASSRGTSTDTQY
TRBJ2-1	-	TRBV4-3	ASSQSTSGAYEQF
TRBJ2-7	-	TRBV11-1	ASSFREPYEQY